A single sample gave rise to the 5 T cell receptor beta chains below, sequenced in a study of T cells in Graves' hyperthyroidism and ophthalmopathy. Amplified TCR beta CDR3 regions derived from RNA transcripts. In the first-round RT-PCR of the TCR CDR3, the HTBI primer set was used. TCRdb reprocessed the multiplex PCR reads via MiXCR and lists one record per CDR3 protein. Here the sample spans 300,000 to 500,000 distinct CDR3 sequences, 11% to 15% being singletons. The sample consisted of blood. The receptors were sampled from a man aged 50-60 years with Graves' ophthalmopathy.

The genes are TRBV4-1 and TRBJ2-2; 7 nucleotides match TRBD2. Germline V lookup: CDR1 MGHRA, CDR2 YSYEKL. Trimming cost V 4 bases and J 7 bases; bases outside gene matches: 9. The CDR3 runs 15 residues. The DNA for the CDR3 is TGCGCCAGCAGCCTGGCGGGAGAACGTGTCGGGGAGCTGTTTTTT. Protein sequence: CASSLAGERVGELFF.

The chain employs TRBV7-2 and TRBJ2-1, with D hard to call. CDR3 length: 13 residues. V was clipped by 8 bases and J by 0 bases, with 8 bases between them. Per germline, CDR1 SGHTA and CDR2 FQGNSA. The DNA of the CDR3 is TGTGCCAGCGTGAAAAGCTCCTACAATGAGCAGTTCTTC. As protein: CASVKSSYNEQFF.

This clonotype was seen only a few times. This may be a read error, as it is one base from a much larger clone. The chain uses TRBV3-1 and TRBJ1-2, with 7 nucleotides matching TRBD1. Per germline, CDR1 LGHDT and CDR2 YNNKEL (reference sequence). The CDR3 runs to 13 residues. The CDR3 nucleotides read TGTGCCAGCAGCCCCGGGACAGTTTATGGCAACACCTTC. It yields the protein CASSPGTVYGNTF.

About this clonotype: A much bigger clone sits one base away, suggesting this may be a read error. This chain uses TRBV20-1 with TRBJ1-4; D may be TRBD1 (6 bases). Looked up from germline, CDR1 is DFQATT and CDR2 is SNEGSKA (reference sequence). The CDR3 length is 15 residues. CDR3 region: CSARDLGGGNEKPFF. The CDR3 DNA reads as TGCAGTGCTAGAGATCTAGGAGGGGGTAATGAAAAACCGTTTTTT.

This clonotype occurred many times. V is TRBV12-3 or TRBV12-4 and J is TRBJ1-5, with D unresolved. There are 14 residues in the CDR3. Deletions cut 7 bases from V and 4 bases from J, with 14 bases between. The chain's CDR3 is CASTEGSRNQPQHF. CDR3 DNA sequence: TGTGCCAGCACCGAAGGGAGTCGGAATCAGCCCCAGCATTTT.